This passage covers 24 T cell receptor beta chains from one sample sequenced in a study of T-cell reconstitution after alpha-beta-depleted transplantation in children. As it was prepared, the TCRbeta library received unique molecular identifiers. TCRdb itself ran the PCR reads through MiXCR, one entry per CDR3 protein. The table records 700,000 to 950,000 distinct CDR3 sequences, about 16% of them present only once. The sequences come from PBMCs, mostly from graft donor cells, collected 360 days after TCRalphabeta/CD19-depleted stem cell transplant. The source of these receptors is a male patient aged 10 to 17 who had a stem cell transplant for acute lymphoblastic leukemia, so the T cells may come from the graft donor.

This clonotype showed up just a few times. CDR3: CASSIWGAEVTQYF. The CDR3 DNA reads as TGTGCCAGCAGCATTTGGGGAGCGGAGGTTACGCAGTATTTT. V gene TRBV28 combines with J gene TRBJ2-3; TRBD2 is a possible D gene (5 bases). Germline V lookup: CDR1 MDHEN, CDR2 SYDVKM. The CDR3 runs 14 residues. Deletions cut 6 bases from V and 8 bases from J, with 18 bases between.

To note about this clonotype: This may be a read error: a much more frequent sequence differs by one nucleotide. The V and J genes are TRBV12-3 or TRBV12-4 and TRBJ2-3; no clear D gene. The CDR3 contains 12 residues. V was clipped by 6 bases and J by 6 bases, with 10 bases between them. CDR3 amino acids: CASSYGWDTQYF. The CDR3 nucleotides are TGTGCCAGCAGCTACGGGTGGGATACGCAGTATTTT.

The chain is built from TRBV11-2 and TRBJ2-3, with 15 bases aligning to TRBD2. Germline V gene sequence: CDR1 SGHAT, CDR2 FQNNGV. This CDR3 comprises 19 residues. With V trimmed by 2 bases and J by 1 base, 7 bases remained unmatched. Here the CDR3 reads CASSLSFGLAGGGTDTQYF. The DNA of the CDR3 is TGTGCCAGCAGCTTATCCTTCGGACTAGCGGGAGGGGGCACAGATACGCAGTATTTT. Combining the CDR3 with reference TRBV11-2 and TRBJ2-3 gives the whole variable domain EAGVAQSPRYKIIEKRQSVAFWCNPISGHATLYWYQQILGQGPKLLIQFQNNGVVDDSQLPKDRFSAERLKGVDSTLKIQPAKLEDSAVYLCASSLSFGLAGGGTDTQYFGPGTRLTVL.

This clonotype was picked up a small number of times. The rearrangement uses TRBV11-2 and TRBJ2-3, with 13 bases fitting TRBD2. The CDR3 sequence is 16 residues long. The trim removed 5 bases at V and 5 bases at J, leaving 7 bases unmatched. The V gene's germline CDR1 is SGHAT and CDR2 FQNNGV. The CDR3 nucleotides read TGTGCCAGCAGCCCCCTTCGGACTAGCGGGAGAGATACGCAGTATTTT. It codes for CASSPLRTSGRDTQYF.

The chain couples TRBV20-1 to TRBJ2-1; 7 bases are shared with TRBD2. The CDR3 covers 16 residues. The V gene end was trimmed by 0 bases and the J gene end by 2 bases; junction bases not matched to a gene: 7. The germline V gene has CDR1 DFQATT and CDR2 SNEGSKA (reference sequence). The CDR3: CSARDTGTNPYNEQFF. CDR3 DNA: TGCAGTGCTAGAGATACCGGGACTAATCCCTACAATGAGCAGTTCTTC.

The genes are TRBV3-1 and TRBJ2-1; 7 bases are a match to TRBD2. The CDR3 is 19 residues long. The V segment lost 2 bases and the J segment 0 bases; nucleotides outside the gene matches: 13. CDR1 is LGHDT and CDR2 is YNNKEL in the germline V gene (reference sequence). This CDR3 is CASSQWLKRDLFSYNEQFF. The CDR3 bases are TGTGCCAGCAGCCAATGGCTAAAGCGGGACCTCTTCTCCTACAATGAGCAGTTCTTC.

This clonotype showed up many times. The rearrangement links TRBV27 to TRBJ2-3; 7 bases map to TRBD2. With 11 bases clipped from V and 3 bases from J, the junction kept 8 bases outside the gene matches. This CDR3 has 13 amino acids. The germline V gene has CDR1 MNHEY and CDR2 SMNVEV (reference sequence). The CDR3 coding sequence is TGTGCCTCCACCGGGGGGAGTACAGATACGCAGTATTTT. Amino acid sequence: CASTGGSTDTQYF.

The gene calls are TRBV19 and TRBJ2-7, with D unresolved. The germline V gene has CDR1 LNHDA and CDR2 SQIVND (reference sequence). CDR3 length: 12 amino acids. V lost 5 bases to trimming and J lost 7 bases, with 12 bases between them. CDR3 amino acids: CASSPAPGEQYF. CDR3 nucleotide sequence: TGTGCCAGTAGTCCAGCACCCGGGGAGCAGTACTTC. Using reference TRBV19 and TRBJ2-7 for the parts outside the CDR3, the full variable domain is DGGITQSPKYLFRKEGQNVTLSCEQNLNHDAMYWYRQDPGQGLRLIYYSQIVNDFQKGDIAEGYSVSREKKESFPLTVTSAQKNPTAFYLCASSPAPGEQYFGPGTRLTVT.

The chain couples TRBV2 to TRBJ2-1, with TRBD1 matching 7 bases. Germline CDR1 and CDR2: SNHLY and FYNNEI. The CDR3 has 16 residues. The junction had 6 bases not matched to a gene; V was cut back by 1 base and J by 3 bases. CDR3 amino acids: CASSEGADRFYNEQFF. The CDR3 DNA sequence: TGTGCCAGCAGTGAAGGGGCGGACAGGTTCTACAATGAGCAGTTCTTC.

J is TRBJ2-5 and V is TRBV4-1, with a possible D match to TRBD1 (6 bases). Trimming took off 1 base at V and 1 base at J, with 10 bases between the two ends. The CDR3 spans 15 residues. Germline CDR1 and CDR2: MGHRA and YSYEKL. For the CDR3, the DNA is TGCGCCAGCAGCCAAGCGACAGGAGGCCAAGAGACCCAGTACTTC. It translates to CASSQATGGQETQYF.

This clonotype was seen many times. The chain joins TRBV12-3 or TRBV12-4 to TRBJ2-5; 13 bases agree with TRBD2. V lost 5 bases to trimming and J lost 0 bases; unmatched junction nucleotides: 3. This CDR3 comprises 16 residues. The CDR3 loop is CASSPLAGGHQETQYF. The CDR3, as DNA: TGTGCCAGCAGTCCACTAGCGGGAGGGCACCAAGAGACCCAGTACTTC.

This clonotype came up a few times. The chain recombines TRBV6-5 with TRBJ2-3; D might be TRBD2 (5 bases). The CDR3 has 14 amino acids. V was cut by 4 bases and J by 5 bases, with 13 bases left in between. Looked up from germline, CDR1 is MNHEY and CDR2 is SVGAGI. CDR3 in DNA: TGTGCCAGCAGTTTCCAAGCGGCCGTAGATACGCAGTATTTT. Its protein is CASSFQAAVDTQYF.

This clonotype was observed at least ten times. This chain joins TRBV3-1 and TRBJ2-7, with D possibly matching TRBD2 (5 bases). Trimming stripped 6 bases from V and 0 bases from J, with 9 bases between. The CDR3 covers 13 residues. The germline V gene encodes CDR1 LGHDT and CDR2 YNNKEL (reference sequence). The CDR3 spells CASRDGGSYEQYF. The CDR3 coding sequence is TGTGCCAGCAGAGATGGAGGCTCCTACGAGCAGTACTTC.

The chain uses TRBV20-1 and TRBJ1-2; 9 nucleotides line up with TRBD1. V dropped 2 bases and J dropped 8; count of bases not matched to a gene: 6. CDR1 and CDR2 from the germline V gene are DFQATT and SNEGSKA (reference sequence). CDR3 size: 13 residues. CDR3 protein: CSARLQGAKGYTF. The CDR3 DNA reads TGCAGTGCTAGACTACAGGGGGCAAAAGGCTACACCTTC.

The V and J genes are TRBV3-1 and TRBJ2-1, with TRBD2 matching over 11 bases. This CDR3 has 21 amino acids. Germline V gene data show CDR1 as LGHDT and CDR2 as YNNKEL (reference sequence). The J segment lost 0 bases and the V segment lost 1 base, leaving 14 bases of the junction unmatched. DNA of the CDR3: TGTGCCAGCAGCCAAGCGCTACCGGGACTAGCGGAAACCTACTCCTACAATGAGCAGTTCTTC. It translates to CASSQALPGLAETYSYNEQFF.

In its sample, this clonotype was seen a few times. The rearrangement uses TRBV12-3 or TRBV12-4 and TRBJ2-7, with TRBD2 matching 9 bases. The CDR3 has 13 amino acids. Trimming cost V 5 bases and J 6 bases; bases outside gene matches: 5. The DNA of the CDR3 is TGTGCCAGCAGTGGGGGACTAGCAGGCGAGCAGTACTTC. This translates into CASSGGLAGEQYF.

In this sample, this clonotype turned up a few times. V is TRBV10-3 and J is TRBJ2-4, with D perhaps given as TRBD1 or TRBD2 (7 bases each). The CDR3 length is 14 residues. Trimming stripped 6 bases from V and 8 bases from J, with 17 bases between. CDR1 and CDR2 (germline): ENHRY, SYGVKD. The CDR3 sequence: CAIRQGGTVDIQYF. In DNA form, the CDR3 reads TGTGCCATCAGGCAGGGGGGGACGGTGGACATTCAGTACTTC.

This clonotype was recorded a few times. This chain uses TRBV12-3 or TRBV12-4 with TRBJ1-3; TRBD1 might be the D (6 bases). The CDR3 contains 14 residues. Deletions cut 7 bases from V and 3 bases from J, with 13 bases between. The CDR3 sequence is CASNKRGFGNTIYF. Here the CDR3 DNA reads TGTGCCAGCAACAAAAGGGGGTTTGGAAACACCATATATTTT.

This clonotype showed up just a few times. The CDR3 bases are TGTGCCAGCAGTTTTTGGCAGGGTGGACGCCAAGAGACCCAGTACTTC. It translates to CASSFWQGGRQETQYF. This sequence joins TRBV27 and TRBJ2-5; a weak D match, TRBD1 (5 bases). This CDR3 is 16 amino acids long. V lost 3 bases and J 1 base, leaving 15 bases between the germline ends. Germline values: CDR1 MNHEY, CDR2 SMNVEV (reference sequence).

The rearrangement uses TRBV5-1 and TRBJ1-1; a possible D gene is TRBD1 (6 bases). Germline V gene lookup returns CDR1 SGHRS and CDR2 YFSETQ. CDR3 length: 17 amino acids. Trimming shortened V by 3 bases and J by 2 bases, and 20 bases separated the two germline ends. CDR3 amino acids: CASSSPWGRDANTEAFF. CDR3 coding DNA: TGCGCCAGCAGCTCCCCTTGGGGGCGGGATGCAAACACTGAAGCTTTCTTT.

This clonotype was seen at least ten times. J is TRBJ1-5 and V is TRBV24-1; D not certain. V was cut by 4 bases and J by 0 bases, with 9 bases left in between. Germline values: CDR1 KGHDR, CDR2 SFDVKD. The CDR3 is made up of 15 amino acids. CDR3 sequence: CATSDKGYSNQPQHF. CDR3 nucleotides: TGTGCCACCAGTGACAAGGGCTATAGCAATCAGCCCCAGCATTTT.

The rearrangement uses TRBV24-1 and TRBJ2-1, with TRBD2 identical over 10 bases. V was pared by 1 base and J by 4 bases, with 9 bases of the junction left unmatched. This CDR3 region has 18 residues. Looked up from germline, CDR1 is KGHDR and CDR2 is SFDVKD. The DNA for the CDR3 is TGTGCCACCAGTGATTTAGAGTCGGGACTAGCGCCATACAATGAGCAGTTCTTC. Protein product: CATSDLESGLAPYNEQFF.

On this clonotype itself: A much bigger clone sits one base away, suggesting this may be a read error. V and J are TRBV15 and TRBJ1-1; D gene uncertain. Germline V gives CDR1 LNHNV, CDR2 YYDKDF (reference sequence). The CDR3 runs 13 residues. CDR3 nucleotide sequence: TGTGCCACCAGCAGAGGACTGAACACTCAAGCTTTCTTT. Translating gives CATSRGLNTQAFF.

J is TRBJ2-3 and V is TRBV9, with TRBD2 matching over 7 bases. Germline CDR1 and CDR2: SGDLS and YYNGEE. Trimming took 4 bases from V and 2 from J; bases not matched to a gene: 4. The CDR3 totals 14 residues. CDR3 region: CASSPTSTTDTQYF. The CDR3 DNA reads as TGTGCCAGCAGCCCGACTAGCACCACAGATACGCAGTATTTT.